The next 17 T cell receptor beta chains were all read from a single sample in a study of siplizumab effects on memory and regulatory T cells. Measured with immunoSEQ multiplex PCR; TCRdb has only the in-frame clones, and not every one. Of about 98,000 clones listed, around nine tenths are singletons. The sequencing sample was made of CD4+ T cells sorted from blood. These receptors originate from a human donor in good health.

The rearrangement uses TRBV2 and TRBJ2-5; D ambiguous. Germline V gives CDR1 SNHLY, CDR2 FYNNEI. The CDR3 loop spans 14 amino acids. V dropped 4 bases and J dropped 5 bases, with 14 bases sitting between them. For the CDR3, the DNA is TGTGCCAGCAGTGGGCTGGTTAGTTCGGAGACCCAGTACTTC. This translates into CASSGLVSSETQYF. Full variable domain (outside the CDR3, taken from reference TRBV2 and TRBJ2-5): EPEVTQTPSHQVTQMGQEVILRCVPISNHLYFYWYRQILGQKVEFLVSFYNNEISEKSEIFDDQFSVERPDGSNFTLKIRSTKLEDSAMYFCASSGLVSSETQYFGPGTRLLVL.

V usage is TRBV19 and J usage is TRBJ2-3; 9 bases align to TRBD2. Germline V CDR1 and CDR2: LNHDA, SQIVND (reference sequence). V was pared by 6 bases and J by 2 bases, with 3 bases of the junction left unmatched. The CDR3 covers 14 residues. In nucleotides, the CDR3 is TGTGCCAGTAGGACTAGCGGAAACACAGATACGCAGTATTTT. It specifies CASRTSGNTDTQYF.

CDR3 in amino acids: CASSLQGNTIYF. The CDR3 bases are TGTGCCAGCAGCTTACAGGGAAACACCATATATTTT. The chain is built from TRBV5-4 and TRBJ1-3; no clear D. Trimming pared 2 bases from V and 4 bases from J, leaving 4 bases between. Germline loops: CDR1 SGHNT, CDR2 YYREEE (reference sequence). This CDR3 has 12 residues.

J is TRBJ2-2 and V is TRBV19, with D perhaps being TRBD1 or TRBD2 (6 bases each). The germline V gene has CDR1 LNHDA and CDR2 SQIVND (reference sequence). V dropped 2 bases and J dropped 6 bases, with 13 bases sitting between them. CDR3 length: 15 amino acids. The CDR3 reads CASSISPGASGELFF. CDR3 in DNA: TGTGCCAGTAGTATATCTCCGGGGGCGTCCGGGGAGCTGTTTTTT.

V and J are TRBV11-1 and TRBJ2-7; TRBD2 matches at 12 bases. Germline V CDR1 and CDR2: SGHAT, FQDESV (reference sequence). V was clipped by 3 bases and J by 0 bases; unmatched bases: 6. The CDR3 is 17 amino acids. The CDR3 reads CASSLAGLAGPSYEQYF. CDR3 in DNA: TGTGCCAGCAGCTTGGCCGGACTAGCGGGACCCTCCTACGAGCAGTACTTC.

The chain employs TRBV19 and TRBJ2-2; TRBD2 matches at 7 bases. V was clipped by 3 bases and J by 7 bases; unmatched bases: 8. This CDR3 is 15 amino acids long. Looked up from germline, CDR1 is LNHDA and CDR2 is SQIVND (reference sequence). The DNA of the CDR3 is TGTGCCAGTAGTATCGGGGGAGGGCCTGGCGGGGAGCTGTTTTTT. It is translated as CASSIGGGPGGELFF.

This chain joins TRBV19 and TRBJ1-5; perhaps TRBD1 as D (5 bases). The CDR3 covers 15 residues. Trimming shortened V by 4 bases and J by 4 bases, and 14 bases separated the two germline ends. CDR1 and CDR2 from the germline V gene are LNHDA and SQIVND (reference sequence). CDR3 region: CASSKIRGRNQPQHF. CDR3 DNA sequence: TGTGCCAGTAGTAAAATCCGGGGCCGGAATCAGCCCCAGCATTTT.

This clone was seen a handful of times. The rearrangement uses TRBV27 and TRBJ2-5, with 11 positions matching TRBD2. Trimming at V came to 3 bases and at J to 4 bases, leaving 4 bases not matched to a gene. Per germline, CDR1 MNHEY and CDR2 SMNVEV (reference sequence). This CDR3 has 15 residues. CDR3 sequence (DNA): TGTGCCAGCAGTTTTAGCGGGAGGGCCGGAGAGACCCAGTACTTC. Protein: CASSFSGRAGETQYF.

The chain couples TRBV15 to TRBJ2-5; D is undetermined. The CDR3 covers 15 residues. The V end lost 2 bases, the J end lost 4 bases, and 14 bases lay between the germline ends. The V gene's germline CDR1 is LNHNV and CDR2 YYDKDF (reference sequence). The CDR3 here is CATSRQTPRGETQYF. CDR3 sequence (DNA): TGTGCCACCAGCAGACAAACGCCCCGCGGAGAGACCCAGTACTTC. Variable domain in full (rest from reference TRBV15 and TRBJ2-5): DAMVIQNPRYQVTQFGKPVTLSCSQTLNHNVMYWYQQKSSQAPKLLFHYYDKDFNNEADTPDNFQSRRPNTSFCFLDIRSPGLGDTAMYLCATSRQTPRGETQYFGPGTRLLVL.

This clone was recorded only once. The chain uses TRBV5-4 and TRBJ1-2; 8 nucleotides align to TRBD1. V lost 4 bases, J lost 0 bases, and 8 bases stayed unmatched. This CDR3 contains 16 residues. CDR1 and CDR2 from the germline V gene are SGHNT and YYREEE (reference sequence). CDR3 sequence reads: CASSVFGQGTNYGYTF. The CDR3 coding sequence is TGTGCCAGCAGCGTATTCGGACAGGGCACTAACTATGGCTACACCTTC.

The DNA for the CDR3 is TGCGCCAGCAGCAGACCGGGACTAGGTGCAGCAGAGACCCAGTACTTC. Protein: CASSRPGLGAAETQYF. The chain combines TRBV5-1 with TRBJ2-5; the match to TRBD2 covers 8 bases. V trimming: 4 bases; J trimming: 4 bases; junction bases outside the gene matches: 12. The length of the CDR3 is 16 residues. Per the germline V gene, CDR1 is SGHRS and CDR2 is YFSETQ.

This chain joins TRBV2 and TRBJ2-2; no firm D call. V was pared by 2 bases and J by 5 bases, with 6 bases between. The CDR3 has 13 residues. In germline, CDR1 is SNHLY, CDR2 FYNNEI. CDR3 sequence (DNA): TGTGCCAGCAGTGAATTTAGTACCGGGGAGCTGTTTTTT. Translated: CASSEFSTGELFF.

This clone was seen once. J is TRBJ2-7 and V is TRBV19; D ambiguous. V was shortened by 2 bases and J by 1 base, with 9 bases between the two germline ends. This CDR3 contains 14 residues. Germline loops: CDR1 LNHDA, CDR2 SQIVND (reference sequence). In DNA, the CDR3 is TGTGCCAGTAGTATAAGGCTTACTTCCTACGAGCAGTACTTC. This gives the protein CASSIRLTSYEQYF. Full variable domain (remainder filled in from reference TRBV19 and TRBJ2-7): DGGITQSPKYLFRKEGQNVTLSCEQNLNHDAMYWYRQDPGQGLRLIYYSQIVNDFQKGDIAEGYSVSREKKESFPLTVTSAQKNPTAFYLCASSIRLTSYEQYFGPGTRLTVT.

The gene calls are TRBV5-4 and TRBJ1-1; no definite D call. Germline V lookup: CDR1 SGHNT, CDR2 YYREEE (reference sequence). This CDR3 contains 13 residues. Trimming took 4 bases from V and 4 from J, leaving 11 bases between them. The CDR3 sequence: CASSPHPFTEAFF. The CDR3 nucleotides read TGTGCCAGCAGCCCACATCCGTTCACTGAAGCTTTCTTT.

The chain uses TRBV28 and TRBJ2-7; D is unresolved. In germline, CDR1 is MDHEN, CDR2 SYDVKM. This CDR3 comprises 12 residues. Trimming left V 4 bases short and J 0 bases short, with 4 bases between. The CDR3 DNA reads as TGTGCCAGCAGTTCCTTCTCCTACGAGCAGTACTTC. Amino acids: CASSSFSYEQYF.

The chain links TRBV7-2 to TRBJ2-3; D assignment may be TRBD1 or TRBD2 (5 bases each). The CDR3 totals 14 residues. Germline-derived CDR1 and CDR2 are SGHTA and FQGNSA. V lost 5 bases to trimming and J lost 10 bases, with 19 bases between them. CDR3 sequence reads: CASSAEYRDPAQYF. The CDR3 DNA follows: TGTGCCAGCAGCGCAGAATACCGGGACCCCGCGCAGTATTTT.

The chain is built from TRBV11-2 and TRBJ2-5; 8 nucleotides align to TRBD2. Germline CDR1 and CDR2: SGHAT and FQNNGV. The CDR3 has 15 amino acids. V was clipped by 1 base and J by 5 bases; unmatched bases: 6. This CDR3 reads CASSLAGPSGETQYF. CDR3 bases: TGTGCCAGCAGCTTAGCGGGGCCTAGCGGGGAGACCCAGTACTTC. The whole variable domain, filled in from reference TRBV11-2 and TRBJ2-5, reads EAGVAQSPRYKIIEKRQSVAFWCNPISGHATLYWYQQILGQGPKLLIQFQNNGVVDDSQLPKDRFSAERLKGVDSTLKIQPAKLEDSAVYLCASSLAGPSGETQYFGPGTRLLVL.